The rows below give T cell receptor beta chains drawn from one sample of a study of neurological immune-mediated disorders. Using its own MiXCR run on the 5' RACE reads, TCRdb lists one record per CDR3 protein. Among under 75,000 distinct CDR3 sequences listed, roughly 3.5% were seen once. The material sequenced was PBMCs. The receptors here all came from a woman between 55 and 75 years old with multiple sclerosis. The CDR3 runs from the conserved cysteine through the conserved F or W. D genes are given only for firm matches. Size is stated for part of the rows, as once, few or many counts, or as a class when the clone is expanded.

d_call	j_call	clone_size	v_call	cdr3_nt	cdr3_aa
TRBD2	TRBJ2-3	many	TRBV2	TGTGCCAGCAGGCGGGAGGGCGGTAGCGCAGATACGCAGTATTTT	CASRREGGSADTQYF
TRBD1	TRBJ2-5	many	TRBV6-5	TGTGCCAGCAGTTCCGGGACAGGGACGGAGACCCAGTACTTC	CASSSGTGTETQYF
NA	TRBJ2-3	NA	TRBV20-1	TGCAGTGCTAGAGATCGAAAGGGCCCCACAGATACGCAGTATTTT	CSARDRKGPTDTQYF
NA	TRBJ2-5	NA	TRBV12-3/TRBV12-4	TGTGCCAGCATGGAAGCATACCTTCAGGAGACCCAGTACTTC	CASMEAYLQETQYF
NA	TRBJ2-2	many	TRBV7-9	TGTGCCAGCAGCTTCACGGACATGAACACCGGGGAGCTGTTTTTT	CASSFTDMNTGELFF
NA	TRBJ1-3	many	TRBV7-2	TGTGCCAGCAGCTTTTTTAAGGAGCCCGGAAACACCATATATTTT	CASSFFKEPGNTIYF
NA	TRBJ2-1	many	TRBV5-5	TGTGCCAGCAGCTTGGAAGGCGGGATAAACAATGAGCAGTTCTTC	CASSLEGGINNEQFF
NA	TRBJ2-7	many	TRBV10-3	TGTGCCATCAGTGAGTCGAAATTCCTGGGACTCTCAAGCTCCTACGAGCAGTACTTC	CAISESKFLGLSSSYEQYF
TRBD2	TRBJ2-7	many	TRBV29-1	TGCAGCGTTAGTAGCGGGAGCATCTACGAGCAGTACTTC	CSVSSGSIYEQYF
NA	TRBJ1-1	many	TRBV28	TGTGCCAGCAGCCCCGGCGGGGTGGGCACTGAAGCTTTCTTT	CASSPGGVGTEAFF
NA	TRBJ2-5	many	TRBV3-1	TGTGCCAGCAGCCATTACAATGGAGAGACCCAGTACTTC	CASSHYNGETQYF
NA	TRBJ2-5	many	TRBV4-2	TGTGCCAGCAGACTATCAGGGGAAGGGGAGACCCAGTACTTC	CASRLSGEGETQYF
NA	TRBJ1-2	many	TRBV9	TGTGCCAGCAAAGACCCTCTTATCGATGGCTACACCTTC	CASKDPLIDGYTF
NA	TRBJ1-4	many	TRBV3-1	TGTGCCAGCAGCCATCTGGACGGCTATGAAAAACTGTTTTTT	CASSHLDGYEKLFF
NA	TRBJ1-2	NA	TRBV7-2	TGTGCCAGCAGCTTAGACAGTTTAAACTATGGCTACACCTTC	CASSLDSLNYGYTF
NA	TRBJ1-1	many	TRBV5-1	TGCGCCAGCAGTCCCGGACAGCCTGCCACTGAAGCTTTCTTT	CASSPGQPATEAFF
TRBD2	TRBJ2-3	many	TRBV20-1	TGCAGTGCTAGTTTAGCGGGAGGGCTTTCGGATACGCAGTATTTT	CSASLAGGLSDTQYF
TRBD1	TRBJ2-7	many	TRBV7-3	TGTGCCAGCAGCCTTACAGGGGGCGACGAGCAGTACTTC	CASSLTGGDEQYF
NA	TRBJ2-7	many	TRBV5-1	TGCGCCAGCAGCTTGGTTTTGTCAGGGTACCACGAGCAGTACTTC	CASSLVLSGYHEQYF
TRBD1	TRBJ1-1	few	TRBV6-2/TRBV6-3	TGTGCCAGCAGTACAGGGGGACAGAACACTGAAGCTTTCTTT	CASSTGGQNTEAFF
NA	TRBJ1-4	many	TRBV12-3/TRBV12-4	TGTGCCAGCAGTTTCGAAGACTGGGAAGGTGTAGCAAAACTGTTTTTT	CASSFEDWEGVAKLFF
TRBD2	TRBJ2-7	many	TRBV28	TGTGCCAGCGGGACTAGCGTTTACGAGCAGTACTTC	CASGTSVYEQYF
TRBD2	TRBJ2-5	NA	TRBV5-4	TGTGCCGTTACTAGCGGGGGGAAAGAGACCCAGTACTTC	CAVTSGGKETQYF
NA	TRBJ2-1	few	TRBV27	TGTGCCAGCAGTTTACCCGGACTTAAGGGCGAGCAGTTCTTC	CASSLPGLKGEQFF
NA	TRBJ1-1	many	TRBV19	TGTGCCAGTAGTATTCTCCCGGGCACTGAAGCTTTCTTT	CASSILPGTEAFF
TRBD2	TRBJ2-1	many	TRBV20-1	TGCAGTGCTAAGATAGCGGGAGACTGGGAGCAGTTCTTC	CSAKIAGDWEQFF
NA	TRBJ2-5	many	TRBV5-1	TGCGCCAGCAGCGACGAGGAGACCCAGTACTTC	CASSDEETQYF
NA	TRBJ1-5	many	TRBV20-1	TGCAGTGCTAGGACAGATCTTAATCAGCCCCAGCATTTT	CSARTDLNQPQHF
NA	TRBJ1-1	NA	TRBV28	TGTGCCAGCAGTGTATGGGGAAACGGGGGGCAAAGAACGCAAGGAGGATCCGGGTGGACTGAAGCTTTCTTT	CASSVWGNGGQRTQGGSGWTEAFF
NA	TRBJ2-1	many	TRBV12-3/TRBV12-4	TGTGCCAGCAGTTTAAGTAGTTCGGGTGGCAATGAGCAGTTCTTC	CASSLSSSGGNEQFF
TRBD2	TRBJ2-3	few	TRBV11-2	TGTGCCAGCAGCCAGCGGGGGTACGACACAGATACGCAGTATTTT	CASSQRGYDTDTQYF
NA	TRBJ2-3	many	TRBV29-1	TGCAGCGTTGGGGTATTGACAGGTTCGGATACGCAGTATTTT	CSVGVLTGSDTQYF